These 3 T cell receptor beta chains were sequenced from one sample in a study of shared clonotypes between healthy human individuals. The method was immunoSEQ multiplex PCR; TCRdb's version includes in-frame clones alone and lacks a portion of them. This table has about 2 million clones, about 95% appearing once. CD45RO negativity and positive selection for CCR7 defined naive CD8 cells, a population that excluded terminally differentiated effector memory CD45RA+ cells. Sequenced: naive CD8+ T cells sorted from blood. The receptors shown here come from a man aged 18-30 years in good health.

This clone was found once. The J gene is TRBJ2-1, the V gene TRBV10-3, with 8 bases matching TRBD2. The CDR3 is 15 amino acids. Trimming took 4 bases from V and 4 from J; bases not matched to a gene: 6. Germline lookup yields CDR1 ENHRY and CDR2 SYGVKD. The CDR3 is CAISAEASGYNEQFF. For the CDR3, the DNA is TGTGCCATCAGTGCGGAGGCTAGCGGGTACAATGAGCAGTTCTTC.

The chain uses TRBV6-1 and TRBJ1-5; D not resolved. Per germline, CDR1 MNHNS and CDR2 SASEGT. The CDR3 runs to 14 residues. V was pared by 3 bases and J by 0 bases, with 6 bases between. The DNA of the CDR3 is TGTGCCAGCAGTGACGGGTTTAGCAATCAGCCCCAGCATTTT. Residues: CASSDGFSNQPQHF.

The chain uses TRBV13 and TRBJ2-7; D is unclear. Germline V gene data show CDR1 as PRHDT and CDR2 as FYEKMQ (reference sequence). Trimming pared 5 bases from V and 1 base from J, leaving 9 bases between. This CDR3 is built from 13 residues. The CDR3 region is CASSPGISYEQYF. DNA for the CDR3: TGTGCCAGCAGCCCAGGAATTTCCTACGAGCAGTACTTC.